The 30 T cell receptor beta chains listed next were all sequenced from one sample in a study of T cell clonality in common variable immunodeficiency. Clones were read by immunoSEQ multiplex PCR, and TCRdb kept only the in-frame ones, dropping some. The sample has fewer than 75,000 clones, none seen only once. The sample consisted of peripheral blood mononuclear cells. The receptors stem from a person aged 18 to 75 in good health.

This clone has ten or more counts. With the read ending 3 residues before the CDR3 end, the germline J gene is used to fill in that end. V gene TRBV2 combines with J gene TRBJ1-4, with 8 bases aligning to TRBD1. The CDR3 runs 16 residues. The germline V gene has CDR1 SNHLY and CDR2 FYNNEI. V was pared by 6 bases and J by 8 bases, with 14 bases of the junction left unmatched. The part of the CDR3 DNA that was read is TGTGCCAGCAGGGGGGGACAGGTGTACGTTGGCGAAAAA. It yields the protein CASRGGQVYVGEK. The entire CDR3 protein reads CASRGGQVYVGEKLFF.

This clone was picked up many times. The chain's CDR3 is CASSFTSGSQNEQYF. CDR3 DNA, as far as it was read: TGCGCCAGCAGCTTCACTAGCGGGAGTCAGAACGAG. V gene TRBV5-1 combines with J gene TRBJ2-7; TRBD2 matches 11 bases. The read finishes 3 residues shy of the CDR3 end, and the germline J gene is used to complete it. Germline V gene data show CDR1 as SGHRS and CDR2 as YFSETQ. This CDR3 region has 15 residues. The junction had 6 bases not matched to a gene; V was cut back by 2 bases and J by 5 bases. Filled out from reference TRBV5-1 and TRBJ2-7, the complete variable domain reads KAGVTQTPRYLIKTRGQQVTLSCSPISGHRSVSWYQQTPGQGLQFLFEYFSETQRNKGNFPGRFSGRQFSNSRSEMNVSTLELGDSALYLCASSFTSGSQNEQYFGPGTRLTVT.

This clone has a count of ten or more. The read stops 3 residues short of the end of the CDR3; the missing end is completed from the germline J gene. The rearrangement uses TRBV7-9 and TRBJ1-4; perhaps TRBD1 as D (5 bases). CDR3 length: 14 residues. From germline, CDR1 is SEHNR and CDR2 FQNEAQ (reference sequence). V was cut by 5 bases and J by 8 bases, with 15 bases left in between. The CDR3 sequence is CASSAQGFWEKLFF. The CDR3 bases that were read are TGTGCCAGCAGCGCGCAGGGTTTTTGGGAAAAA.

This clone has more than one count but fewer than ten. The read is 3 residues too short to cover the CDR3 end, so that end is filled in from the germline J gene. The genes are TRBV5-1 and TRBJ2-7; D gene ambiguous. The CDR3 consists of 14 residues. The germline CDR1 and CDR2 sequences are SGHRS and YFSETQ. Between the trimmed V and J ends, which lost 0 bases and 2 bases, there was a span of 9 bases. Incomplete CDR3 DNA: TGCGCCAGCAGCTTGGCTGCGGCAGCCTACGAG. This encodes CASSLAAAAYE. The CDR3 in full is CASSLAAAAYEQYF.

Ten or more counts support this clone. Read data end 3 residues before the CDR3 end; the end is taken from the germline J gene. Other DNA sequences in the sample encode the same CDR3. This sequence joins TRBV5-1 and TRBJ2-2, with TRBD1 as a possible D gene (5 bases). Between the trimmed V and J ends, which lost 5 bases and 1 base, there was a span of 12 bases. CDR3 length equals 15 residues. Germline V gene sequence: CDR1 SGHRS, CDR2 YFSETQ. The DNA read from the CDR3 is TGCGCCAGCAGTCGTGCAGGGCGGAACACCGGGGAG. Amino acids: CASSRAGRNTGE. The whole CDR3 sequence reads CASSRAGRNTGELFF.

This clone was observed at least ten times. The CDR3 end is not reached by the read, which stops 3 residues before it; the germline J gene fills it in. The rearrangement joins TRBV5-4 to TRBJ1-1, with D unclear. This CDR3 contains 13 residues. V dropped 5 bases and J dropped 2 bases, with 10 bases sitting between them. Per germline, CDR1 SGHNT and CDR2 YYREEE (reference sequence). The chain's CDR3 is CASRKTLNTEAFF. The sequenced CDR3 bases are TGTGCCAGCAGAAAGACACTTAACACTGAA. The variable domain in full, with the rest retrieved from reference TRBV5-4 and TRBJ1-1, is ETGVTQSPTHLIKTRGQQVTLRCSSQSGHNTVSWYQQALGQGPQFIFQYYREEENGRGNFPPRFSGLQFPNYSSELNVNALELDDSALYLCASRKTLNTEAFFGQGTRLTVV.

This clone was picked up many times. The DNA read from the CDR3 is TGTGCCAGCAGTGAACACAGCTTCTTCTCTGGAAACACC. It codes for CASSEHSFFSGNT. The entire CDR3 reads CASSEHSFFSGNTIYF. The V gene is TRBV6-1, the J gene TRBJ1-3; D not certain. The CDR3 end falls 3 residues outside the read, so it is completed with the germline J gene. Germline assignment: CDR1 MNHNS and CDR2 SASEGT. There are 16 residues in the CDR3. V was cut by 2 bases and J by 0 bases, with 11 bases left in between.

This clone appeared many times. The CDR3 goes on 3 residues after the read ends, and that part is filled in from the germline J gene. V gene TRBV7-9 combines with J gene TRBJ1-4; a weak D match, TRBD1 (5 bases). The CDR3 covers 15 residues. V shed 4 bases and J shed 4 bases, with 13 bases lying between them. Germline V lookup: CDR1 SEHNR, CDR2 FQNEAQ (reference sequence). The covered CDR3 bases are TGTGCCAGCAGCTCCGACGGGGGGGTTAATGAAAAA. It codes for CASSSDGGVNEK. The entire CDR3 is CASSSDGGVNEKLFF. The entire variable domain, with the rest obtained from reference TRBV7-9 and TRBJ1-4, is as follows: DTGVSQNPRHKITKRGQNVTFRCDPISEHNRLYWYRQTLGQGPEFLTYFQNEAQLEKSRLLSDRFSAERPKGSFSTLEIQRTEQGDSAMYLCASSSDGGVNEKLFFGSGTQLSVL.

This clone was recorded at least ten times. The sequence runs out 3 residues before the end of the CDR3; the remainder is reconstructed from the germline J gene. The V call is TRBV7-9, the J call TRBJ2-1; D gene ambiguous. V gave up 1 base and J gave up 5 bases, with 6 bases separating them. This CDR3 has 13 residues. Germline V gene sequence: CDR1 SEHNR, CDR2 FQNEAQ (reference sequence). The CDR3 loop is CASSLGQNNEQFF. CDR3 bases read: TGTGCCAGCAGCTTAGGGCAGAACAATGAG.

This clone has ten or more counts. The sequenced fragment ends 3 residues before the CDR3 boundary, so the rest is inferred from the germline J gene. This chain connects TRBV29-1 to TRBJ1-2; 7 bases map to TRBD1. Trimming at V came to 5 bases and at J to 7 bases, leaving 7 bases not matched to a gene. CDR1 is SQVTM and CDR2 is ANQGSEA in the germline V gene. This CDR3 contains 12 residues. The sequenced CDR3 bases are TGCAGCGTTCCGCAGGGGGTCTCTGGC. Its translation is CSVPQGVSG. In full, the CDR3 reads CSVPQGVSGYTF. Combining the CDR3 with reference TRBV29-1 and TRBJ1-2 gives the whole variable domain SAVISQKPSRDICQRGTSLTIQCQVDSQVTMMFWYRQQPGQSLTLIATANQGSEATYESGFVIDKFPISRPNLTFSTLTVSNMSPEDSSIYLCSVPQGVSGYTFGSGTRLTVV.

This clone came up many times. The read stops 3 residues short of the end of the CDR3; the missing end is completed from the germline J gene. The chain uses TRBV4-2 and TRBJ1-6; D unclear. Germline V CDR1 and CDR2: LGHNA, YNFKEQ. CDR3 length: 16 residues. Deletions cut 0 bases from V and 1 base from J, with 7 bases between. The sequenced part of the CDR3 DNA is TGTGCCAGCAGCCAAGACCCGGGGTCCTATAATTCACCC. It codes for CASSQDPGSYNSP. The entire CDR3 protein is CASSQDPGSYNSPLHF.

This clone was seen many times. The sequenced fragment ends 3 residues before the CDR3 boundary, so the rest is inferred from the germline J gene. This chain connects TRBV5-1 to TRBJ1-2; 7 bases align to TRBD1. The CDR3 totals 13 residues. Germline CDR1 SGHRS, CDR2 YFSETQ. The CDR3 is CASSLEGGGGYTF. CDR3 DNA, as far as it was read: TGCGCCAGCAGCTTGGAAGGGGGCGGCGGC.

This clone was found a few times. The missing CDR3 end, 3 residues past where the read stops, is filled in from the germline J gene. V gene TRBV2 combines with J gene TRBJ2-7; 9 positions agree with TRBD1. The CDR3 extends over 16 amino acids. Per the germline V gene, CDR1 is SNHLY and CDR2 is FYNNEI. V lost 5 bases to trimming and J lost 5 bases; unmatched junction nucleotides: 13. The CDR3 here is CASSRNTRDRVNEQYF. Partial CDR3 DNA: TGTGCCAGCAGTCGCAACACCCGGGACAGGGTTAACGAG.

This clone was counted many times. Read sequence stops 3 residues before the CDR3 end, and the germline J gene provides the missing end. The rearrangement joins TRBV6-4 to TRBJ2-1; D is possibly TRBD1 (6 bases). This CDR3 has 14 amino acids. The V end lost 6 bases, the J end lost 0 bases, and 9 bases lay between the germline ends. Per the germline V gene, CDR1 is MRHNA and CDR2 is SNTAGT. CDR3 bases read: TGTGCCAGCAGCACAGGGAGCTCCTACAATGAG. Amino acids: CASSTGSSYNE. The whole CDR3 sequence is CASSTGSSYNEQFF.

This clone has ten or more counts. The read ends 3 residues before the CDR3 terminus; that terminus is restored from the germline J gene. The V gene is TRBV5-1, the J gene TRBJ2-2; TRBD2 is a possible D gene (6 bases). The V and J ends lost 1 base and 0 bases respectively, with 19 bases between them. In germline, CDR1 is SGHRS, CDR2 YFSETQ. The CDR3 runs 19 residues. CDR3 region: CASSLLGPAGTSNTGELFF. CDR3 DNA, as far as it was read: TGCGCCAGCAGCTTGCTAGGGCCAGCGGGCACATCGAACACCGGGGAG.

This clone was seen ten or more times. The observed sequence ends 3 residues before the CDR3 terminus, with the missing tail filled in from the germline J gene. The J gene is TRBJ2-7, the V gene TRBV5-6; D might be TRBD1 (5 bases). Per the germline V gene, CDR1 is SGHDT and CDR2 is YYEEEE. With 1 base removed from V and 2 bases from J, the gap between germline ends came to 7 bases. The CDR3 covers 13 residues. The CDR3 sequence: CASSLQGTYEQYF. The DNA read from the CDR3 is TGTGCCAGCAGCTTGCAGGGTACCTACGAG.

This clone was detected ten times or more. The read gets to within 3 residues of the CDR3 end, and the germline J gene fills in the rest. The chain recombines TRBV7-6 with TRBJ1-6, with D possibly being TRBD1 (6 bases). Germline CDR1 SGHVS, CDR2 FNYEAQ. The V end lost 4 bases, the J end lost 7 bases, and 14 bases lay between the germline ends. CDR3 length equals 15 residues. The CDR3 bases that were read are TGTGCCAGCAGCTCTCTACAGGGTACGAATTCACCC. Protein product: CASSSLQGTNSP. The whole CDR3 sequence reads CASSSLQGTNSPLHF.

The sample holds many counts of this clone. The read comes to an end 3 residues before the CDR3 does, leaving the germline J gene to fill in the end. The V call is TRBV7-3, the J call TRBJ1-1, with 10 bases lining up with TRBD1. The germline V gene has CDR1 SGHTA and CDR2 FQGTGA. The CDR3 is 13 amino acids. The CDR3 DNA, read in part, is TGTGCCAGCAGCTCGACAGGGGGCGAGGGA. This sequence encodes CASSSTGGEG. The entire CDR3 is CASSSTGGEGAFF.

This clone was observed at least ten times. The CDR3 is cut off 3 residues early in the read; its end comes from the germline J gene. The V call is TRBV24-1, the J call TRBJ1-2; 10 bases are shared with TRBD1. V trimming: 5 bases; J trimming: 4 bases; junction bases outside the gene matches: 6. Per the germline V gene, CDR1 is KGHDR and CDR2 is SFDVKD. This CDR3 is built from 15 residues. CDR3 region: CATSASGQGFYGYTF. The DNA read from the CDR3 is TGTGCCACCAGTGCGTCGGGACAGGGGTTCTATGGC.

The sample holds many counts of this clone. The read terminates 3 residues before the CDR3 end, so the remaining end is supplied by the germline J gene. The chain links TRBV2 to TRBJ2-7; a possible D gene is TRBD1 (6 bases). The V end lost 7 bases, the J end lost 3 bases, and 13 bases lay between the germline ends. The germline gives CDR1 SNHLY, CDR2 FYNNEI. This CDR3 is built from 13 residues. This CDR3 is CASKGGPYYEQYF. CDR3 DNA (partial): TGTGCCAGCAAAGGGGGACCGTACTACGAG.

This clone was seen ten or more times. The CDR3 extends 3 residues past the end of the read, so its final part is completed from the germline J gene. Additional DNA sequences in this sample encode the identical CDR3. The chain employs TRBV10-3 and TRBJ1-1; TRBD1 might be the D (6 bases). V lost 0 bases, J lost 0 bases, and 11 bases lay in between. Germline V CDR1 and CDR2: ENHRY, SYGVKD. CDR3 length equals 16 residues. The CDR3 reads CAISESRTAMNTEAFF. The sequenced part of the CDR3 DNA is TGTGCCATCAGTGAGTCAAGGACAGCCATGAACACTGAA.

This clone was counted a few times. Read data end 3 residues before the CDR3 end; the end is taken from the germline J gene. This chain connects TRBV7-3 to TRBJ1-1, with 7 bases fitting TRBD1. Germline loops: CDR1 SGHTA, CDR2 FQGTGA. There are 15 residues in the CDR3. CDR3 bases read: TGTGCCAGCAGCCTCACTGGGACAGTAGGAGAGACC. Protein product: CASSLTGTVGET. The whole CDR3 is CASSLTGTVGETAFF.

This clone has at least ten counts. The CDR3 loop is CAISPSGMPYEQYF. The sequenced part of the CDR3 DNA is TGTGCCATCAGCCCCAGCGGGATGCCCTACGAG. This sequence joins TRBV10-3 and TRBJ2-7, with 7 bases lining up with TRBD2. The read gets to within 3 residues of the CDR3 end, and the germline J gene fills in the rest. Losses at the gene ends were 6 bases for V and 2 bases for J; bases not matched to a gene: 7. This CDR3 is built from 14 residues. Germline-derived CDR1 and CDR2 are ENHRY and SYGVKD.

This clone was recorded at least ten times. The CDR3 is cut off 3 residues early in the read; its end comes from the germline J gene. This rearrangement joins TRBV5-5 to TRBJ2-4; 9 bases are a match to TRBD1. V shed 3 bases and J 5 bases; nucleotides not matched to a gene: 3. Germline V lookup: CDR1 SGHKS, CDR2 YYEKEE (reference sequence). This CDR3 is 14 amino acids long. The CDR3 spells CASSSRTGENIQYF. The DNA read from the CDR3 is TGTGCCAGCAGCTCGCGGACAGGGGAAAACATT.

CDR3 DNA (partial): TGTGCCAGCAAAGCGGCGGGTGGGAACACC. Translated, it gives CASKAAGGNT. The complete CDR3 reads CASKAAGGNTIYF. This chain links TRBV2 with TRBJ1-3; D is ambiguous. The CDR3 is cut off 3 residues early in the read; its end comes from the germline J gene. V lost 7 bases to trimming and J lost 7 bases, with 14 bases between them. Germline V gene sequence: CDR1 SNHLY, CDR2 FYNNEI. CDR3 length: 13 residues.

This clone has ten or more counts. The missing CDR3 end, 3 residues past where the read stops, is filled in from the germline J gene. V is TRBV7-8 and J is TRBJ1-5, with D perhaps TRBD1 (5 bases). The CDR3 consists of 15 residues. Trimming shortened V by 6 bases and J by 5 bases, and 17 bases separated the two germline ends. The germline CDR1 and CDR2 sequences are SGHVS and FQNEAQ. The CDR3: CASSLSERGDQPQHF. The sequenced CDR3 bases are TGTGCCAGCAGTTTAAGCGAGCGGGGGGATCAGCCC.

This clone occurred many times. CDR3 in amino acids: CASSSKTGWEPQHF. The covered CDR3 bases are TGTGCCAGCAGCTCGAAGACAGGGTGGGAGCCC. V and J are TRBV5-6 and TRBJ1-5; TRBD1 matches at 7 bases. Coverage ceases 3 residues before the CDR3 finishes, and the germline J gene fills in the end. The CDR3 has 14 amino acids. Looked up from germline, CDR1 is SGHDT and CDR2 is YYEEEE. V lost 3 bases and J lost 8; bases outside the gene matches: 8. Full variable domain (remainder filled in from reference TRBV5-6 and TRBJ1-5): DAGVTQSPTHLIKTRGQQVTLRCSPKSGHDTVSWYQQALGQGPQFIFQYYEEEERQRGNFPDRFSGHQFPNYSSELNVNALLLGDSALYLCASSSKTGWEPQHFGDGTRLSIL.

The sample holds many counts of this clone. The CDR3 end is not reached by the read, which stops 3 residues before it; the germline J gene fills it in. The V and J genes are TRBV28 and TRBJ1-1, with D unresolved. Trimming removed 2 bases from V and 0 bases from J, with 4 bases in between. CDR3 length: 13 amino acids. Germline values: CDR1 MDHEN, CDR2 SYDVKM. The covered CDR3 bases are TGTGCCAGCAGTTTACCAGTGAACACTGAA. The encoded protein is CASSLPVNTE. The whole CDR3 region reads CASSLPVNTEAFF.

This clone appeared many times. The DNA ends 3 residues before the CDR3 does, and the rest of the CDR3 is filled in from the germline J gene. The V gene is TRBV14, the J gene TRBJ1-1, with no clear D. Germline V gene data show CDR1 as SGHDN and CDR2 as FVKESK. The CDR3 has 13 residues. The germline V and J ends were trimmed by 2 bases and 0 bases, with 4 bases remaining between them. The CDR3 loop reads CASSQQVNTEAFF. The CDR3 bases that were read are TGTGCCAGCAGCCAACAGGTGAACACTGAA.

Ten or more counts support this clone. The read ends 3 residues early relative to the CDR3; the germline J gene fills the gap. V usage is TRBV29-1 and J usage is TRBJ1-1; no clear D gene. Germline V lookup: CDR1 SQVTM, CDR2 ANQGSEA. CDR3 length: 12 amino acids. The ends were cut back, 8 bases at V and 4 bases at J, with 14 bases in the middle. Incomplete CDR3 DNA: TGCAGCCTGACCCCCGGGTCCACTGAA. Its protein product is CSLTPGSTE. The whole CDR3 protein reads CSLTPGSTEAFF.